The 16 T cell receptor beta chains below were found in one sample sequenced in a study of blood T cell repertoires in COVID-19. Clones were read by immunoSEQ multiplex PCR, and TCRdb kept only the in-frame ones, dropping some. This table has under 250,000 clones, about 80% appearing once. Input material: PBMCs or T cells enriched from blood (not recorded which). These receptors were obtained from a woman in her thirties or forties who had been exposed to COVID-19.

The CDR3 region is CASSLQGKGTEAFF. The CDR3, as DNA: TGTGCCAGCTCCCTACAGGGGAAGGGCACTGAAGCTTTCTTT. The chain links TRBV18 to TRBJ1-1, with 7 bases fitting TRBD1. V was pared by 6 bases and J by 4 bases, with 8 bases of the junction left unmatched. Per germline, CDR1 KGHSH and CDR2 LQKENI. The CDR3 loop spans 14 amino acids.

V and J are TRBV28 and TRBJ1-2; tentative D call: TRBD1 (5 bases). Per the germline V gene, CDR1 is MDHEN and CDR2 is SYDVKM. Trimming stripped 3 bases from V and 4 bases from J, with 6 bases between. The CDR3 contains 12 residues. CDR3 sequence reads: CASSFQGYGYTF. In DNA, the CDR3 is TGTGCCAGCAGTTTCCAGGGCTATGGCTACACCTTC.

J is TRBJ1-2 and V is TRBV7-6; D is possibly TRBD1 (5 bases). The germline V and J ends were trimmed by 1 base and 3 bases, with 6 bases remaining between them. CDR3 size: 13 residues. Germline CDR1 reads SGHVS; CDR2 reads FNYEAQ. The CDR3 DNA reads as TGTGCCAGCAGCTTAGGGGGGGACTATGGCTACACCTTC. This codes for CASSLGGDYGYTF.

The chain employs TRBV6-2 or TRBV6-3 and TRBJ1-6; TRBD1 is a possible D gene (5 bases). Trimming stripped 4 bases from V and 9 bases from J, with 16 bases between. The CDR3 extends over 15 amino acids. CDR1 and CDR2 (germline): MNHEY, SVGEGT. CDR3 DNA sequence: TGTGCCAGCAGTTTCGGGGGGTCTTCGGGTTCACCCCTCCACTTT. As protein: CASSFGGSSGSPLHF.

The CDR3 is CASTLGRGADYGYTF. DNA for the CDR3: TGTGCCAGCACCCTAGGGAGGGGCGCGGACTATGGCTACACCTTC. The chain carries TRBV28 and TRBJ1-2, with D tentatively TRBD1 (5 bases). Germline lookup yields CDR1 MDHEN and CDR2 SYDVKM. This CDR3 is 15 amino acids long. Deletions cut 7 bases from V and 3 bases from J, with 18 bases between.

The chain recombines TRBV29-1 with TRBJ1-1, with D maybe TRBD1 (6 bases). Germline CDR1 is SQVTM and CDR2 is ANQGSEA. The V gene lost 4 bases and the J gene lost 3 bases, with 15 bases spanning the gap. The CDR3 runs to 14 residues. In nucleotides, the CDR3 is TGCAGCGTTGCCCAACAGGGTGTTGACACTGAAGCTTTCTTT. This sequence encodes CSVAQQGVDTEAFF. Looking up the rest from reference TRBV29-1 and TRBJ1-1 gives the full variable domain: SAVISQKPSRDICQRGTSLTIQCQVDSQVTMMFWYRQQPGQSLTLIATANQGSEATYESGFVIDKFPISRPNLTFSTLTVSNMSPEDSSIYLCSVAQQGVDTEAFFGQGTRLTVV.

Notes on this clone: A single base separates this from a much larger clone, so it may be a read error. This chain connects TRBV6-5 to TRBJ2-3, with 13 bases aligning to TRBD2. The CDR3 has 15 amino acids. Germline CDR1 reads MNHEY; CDR2 reads SVGAGI. The trim removed 6 bases at V and 1 base at J, leaving 1 base unmatched. In DNA form, the CDR3 reads TGTGCCAGCAGGGGGACTAGCGGGGGCACAGATACGCAGTATTTT. Protein product: CASRGTSGGTDTQYF.

This clone was found a few times. This chain uses TRBV6-2 or TRBV6-3 with TRBJ2-2; 11 bases match TRBD1. This CDR3 spans 15 amino acids. The V and J ends lost 6 bases and 3 bases, in that order; junction bases with no gene match: 3. CDR1 is MNHEY and CDR2 is SVGEGT in the germline V gene. The CDR3 loop reads CASSPGQGDTGELFF. In nucleotides, the CDR3 is TGTGCCAGCAGCCCGGGACAGGGGGACACCGGGGAGCTGTTTTTT.

A single count supports this clone. CDR3 region: CASSMGPYGYTF. The CDR3 DNA is TGTGCCAGTAGTATGGGGCCCTATGGCTACACCTTC. This sequence joins TRBV19 and TRBJ1-2, with D possibly TRBD1 on 5 matching bases. Deletions cut 3 bases from V and 4 bases from J, with 6 bases between. Germline V CDR1 and CDR2: LNHDA, SQIVND (reference sequence). The CDR3 extends over 12 amino acids.

V gene TRBV29-1 combines with J gene TRBJ1-3, with a tentative D call TRBD1 (5 bases). CDR3 length: 14 amino acids. Trimming stripped 7 bases from V and 0 bases from J, with 13 bases between. Germline V gene sequence: CDR1 SQVTM, CDR2 ANQGSEA. The chain's CDR3 is CSGTGGLSGNTIYF. DNA of the CDR3: TGCAGCGGTACCGGGGGTCTCTCTGGAAACACCATATATTTT.

CDR3 loop: CASKKGGVTEAFF. CDR3 in DNA: TGTGCCAGCAAGAAGGGGGGGGTCACTGAAGCTTTCTTT. The chain is built from TRBV6-5 and TRBJ1-1; TRBD1 is a possible D gene (6 bases). CDR1 MNHEY and CDR2 SVGAGI come from the germline V gene. The CDR3 has 13 amino acids. The V and J ends lost 7 bases and 4 bases respectively, with 13 bases between them.

J is TRBJ1-2 and V is TRBV10-3; TRBD1 matches at 7 bases. V dropped 7 bases and J dropped 0; count of bases not matched to a gene: 11. Germline V lookup: CDR1 ENHRY, CDR2 SYGVKD. The CDR3 is 16 residues long. For the CDR3, the DNA is TGTGCCATCAACTCGGGACAGCCGACTACTAACTATGGCTACACCTTC. This encodes CAINSGQPTTNYGYTF.

Only a few counts were recorded for this clone. The chain uses TRBV27 and TRBJ2-5; D not resolved. Germline-derived CDR1 and CDR2 are MNHEY and SMNVEV (reference sequence). The CDR3 extends over 14 amino acids. Trimming removed 0 bases at V and 1 base at J, with 6 bases between. CDR3 loop: CASSLSRFQETQYF. The CDR3 DNA reads as TGTGCCAGCAGTTTATCGCGATTCCAAGAGACCCAGTACTTC.

The rearrangement links TRBV2 to TRBJ1-2, with D perhaps matching TRBD1 (6 bases). The ends were cut back, 5 bases at V and 4 bases at J, with 17 bases in the middle. The CDR3 runs 15 residues. Germline V lookup: CDR1 SNHLY, CDR2 FYNNEI. CDR3 nucleotides: TGTGCCAGCAGTACGCGTGGGGAGGGGGGCTATGGCTACACCTTC. This translates into CASSTRGEGGYGYTF.

This chain links TRBV3-1 (or the pseudogene TRBV3-2) with TRBJ1-1; D is undetermined. The CDR3 contains 15 residues. The germline V gene encodes CDR1 LGHDT and CDR2 YNNKEL (reference sequence). The germline V and J ends were trimmed by 1 base and 0 bases, with 9 bases remaining between them. The CDR3 reads CASSQGINMNTEAFF. The CDR3 DNA is TGTGCCAGCAGCCAAGGCATCAACATGAACACTGAAGCTTTCTTT.

This chain uses TRBV7-9 with TRBJ1-5, with TRBD1 as a possible D gene (5 bases). The germline V gene has CDR1 SEHNR and CDR2 FQNEAQ (reference sequence). V was cut by 5 bases and J by 3 bases, with 23 bases left in between. The CDR3 has 18 residues. The CDR3 DNA reads as TGTGCCAGCAGCCGTGGGGCACCCACACAAGGCAACAATCAGCCCCAGCATTTT. This translates into CASSRGAPTQGNNQPQHF.